What follows are 4 T cell receptor beta chains derived from one specimen sequenced in a study of T cell repertoires in cytomegalovirus infection. These receptors have no identified antigens. One entry per CDR3 protein results from TCRdb running MiXCR on the reads. This sample carries roughly 500,000 distinct CDR3 sequences, roughly a third of them seen once, and the ten largest clones take around a sixth. The specimen was cultured PBMCs, collected from culture after CMV antigen stimulation. The origin of the receptors is a human donor in good health (CMV status not recorded). Some clones in this sample may be carry-over from other donors' samples.

The chain couples TRBV24-1 to TRBJ2-5, with D possibly TRBD2 on 6 matching bases. Germline V gives CDR1 KGHDR, CDR2 SFDVKD. The CDR3 is 13 amino acids. Trimming stripped 9 bases from V and 5 bases from J, with 15 bases between. CDR3 bases: TGTGCCACCGCGGGAACCAAAGACGAGACCCAGTACTTC. It specifies CATAGTKDETQYF.

The table lists this clonotype with a few counts. The CDR3 DNA reads as TGTGCCAGCAGCCAGGGGGTAGGACCGACCGGGGAGCTGTTTTTT. It is translated as CASSQGVGPTGELFF. The chain links TRBV7-2 to TRBJ2-2, with 7 bases aligning to TRBD1. From germline, CDR1 is SGHTA and CDR2 FQGNSA. V shed 5 bases, J shed 5 bases, and the junction held 8 bases outside the gene matches. This CDR3 is built from 15 residues.

The chain is built from TRBV19 and TRBJ2-1; weak D call: TRBD1 (6 bases). The CDR3 contains 14 residues. Germline V gene data show CDR1 as LNHDA and CDR2 as SQIVND (reference sequence). Trimming removed 5 bases from V and 7 bases from J, with 15 bases in between. The CDR3 DNA reads TGTGCCAGTAGTTTTACTACAGGGCGGAATGAGCAGTTCTTC. Its protein is CASSFTTGRNEQFF.

This clonotype has ten or more counts. The chain employs TRBV6-1 and TRBJ2-1; 12 bases match TRBD2. Trimming removed 6 bases from V and 4 bases from J; junction bases left unmatched: 7. This CDR3 comprises 16 residues. Per germline, CDR1 MNHNS and CDR2 SASEGT. CDR3 sequence (DNA): TGTGCCAGCAGAACAAGGACTAGCGGGACTTACAATGAGCAGTTCTTC. Protein product: CASRTRTSGTYNEQFF.